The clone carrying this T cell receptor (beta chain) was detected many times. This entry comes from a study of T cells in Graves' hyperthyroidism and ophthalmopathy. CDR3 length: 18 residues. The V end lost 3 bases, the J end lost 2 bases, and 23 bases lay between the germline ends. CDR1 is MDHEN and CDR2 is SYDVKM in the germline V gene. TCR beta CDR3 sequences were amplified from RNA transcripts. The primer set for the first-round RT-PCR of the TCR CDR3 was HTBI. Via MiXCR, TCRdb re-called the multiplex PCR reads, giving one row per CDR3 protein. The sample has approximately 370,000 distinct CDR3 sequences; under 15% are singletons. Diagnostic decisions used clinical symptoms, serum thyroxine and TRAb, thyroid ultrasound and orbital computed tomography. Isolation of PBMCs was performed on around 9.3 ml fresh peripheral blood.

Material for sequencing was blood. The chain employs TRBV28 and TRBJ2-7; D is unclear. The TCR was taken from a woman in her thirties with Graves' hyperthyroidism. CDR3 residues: CASSLPFYRVGLTYEQYF. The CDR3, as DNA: TGTGCCAGCAGTTTGCCGTTTTACAGAGTAGGGTTGACCTACGAGCAGTACTTC.